Following are 14 T cell receptor beta chains from one sample sequenced in a study of T cell responses to AZD1222 COVID-19 vaccine. This table comes from immunoSEQ multiplex PCR, and its TCRdb copy is limited to in-frame clones, with some not included. Counted here are around 150,000 clones, about four fifths occurring once; the ten biggest clones make up approximately 4%. The sequenced sample was peripheral blood, obtained on day 0 of AZD1222 vaccination. These receptor sequences come from an adult in good health.

The chain recombines TRBV5-6 with TRBJ2-7, with 10 bases lining up with TRBD2. The CDR3 sequence is 17 residues long. CDR1 and CDR2 from the germline V gene are SGHDT and YYEEEE. The V gene end was trimmed by 0 bases and the J gene end by 1 base; junction bases not matched to a gene: 7. The CDR3 is CASSLVTSGALSYEQYF. In DNA form, the CDR3 reads TGTGCCAGCAGCTTGGTTACTAGCGGGGCGTTATCCTACGAGCAGTACTTC. Complete variable domain (other parts from reference TRBV5-6 and TRBJ2-7): DAGVTQSPTHLIKTRGQQVTLRCSPKSGHDTVSWYQQALGQGPQFIFQYYEEEERQRGNFPDRFSGHQFPNYSSELNVNALLLGDSALYLCASSLVTSGALSYEQYFGPGTRLTVT.

The chain couples TRBV6-1 to TRBJ1-4, with D uncertain. The CDR3 extends over 14 amino acids. V dropped 1 base and J dropped 0 bases, with 3 bases sitting between them. In germline, CDR1 is MNHNS, CDR2 SASEGT. CDR3 loop: CASSEGATNEKLFF. The CDR3 DNA reads TGTGCCAGCAGTGAAGGGGCAACTAATGAAAAACTGTTTTTT.

This clone was found once. The chain links TRBV10-3 to TRBJ1-4; 9 nucleotides match TRBD1. With 3 bases clipped from V and 6 bases from J, the junction kept 2 bases outside the gene matches. CDR1 and CDR2 (germline): ENHRY, SYGVKD. The length of the CDR3 is 14 residues. The CDR3 loop is CAISDDRGDEKLFF. The CDR3 DNA reads as TGTGCCATCAGTGATGACAGGGGGGATGAAAAACTGTTTTTT.

The V and J genes are TRBV7-9 and TRBJ1-6; a possible D gene is TRBD1 (5 bases). Between the trimmed V and J ends, which lost 8 bases and 5 bases, there was a span of 13 bases. Germline loops: CDR1 SEHNR, CDR2 FQNEAQ (reference sequence). The CDR3 totals 14 residues. This CDR3 reads CASLRGDNNSPLHF. The CDR3 coding sequence is TGTGCCAGCCTTCGGGGGGATAATAATTCACCCCTCCACTTT.

The chain has TRBV3-1 (or the pseudogene TRBV3-2) and TRBJ1-2; D is perhaps TRBD1 (5 bases). The CDR3 is 13 residues long. Germline V lookup: CDR1 LGHDT, CDR2 YNNKEL (reference sequence). V gave up 3 bases and J gave up 7 bases, with 12 bases separating them. The CDR3 here is CASSQGTQSGYTF. For the CDR3, the DNA is TGTGCCAGCAGCCAGGGGACTCAATCTGGCTACACCTTC.

This chain links TRBV27 with TRBJ1-2; TRBD1 aligns across 8 bases. The CDR3 runs to 13 residues. Per the germline V gene, CDR1 is MNHEY and CDR2 is SMNVEV (reference sequence). V lost 5 bases and J lost 8; bases outside the gene matches: 7. This CDR3 reads CASSIDRGGGYTF. The CDR3 DNA reads as TGTGCCAGCAGTATCGACAGGGGAGGAGGCTACACCTTC.

The V call is TRBV27, the J call TRBJ1-6, with 7 positions matching TRBD1. Trimming removed 5 bases from V and 8 bases from J; junction bases left unmatched: 12. CDR1 and CDR2 from the germline V gene are MNHEY and SMNVEV (reference sequence). The CDR3 length is 16 residues. The CDR3: CASSITRTGLDSPLHF. In DNA form, the CDR3 reads TGTGCCAGCAGTATAACCCGGACAGGTTTGGATTCACCCCTCCACTTT.

This clone was detected a few times. The chain joins TRBV9 to TRBJ1-1, with D possibly TRBD1 on 6 matching bases. The CDR3 contains 13 residues. The germline V and J ends were trimmed by 0 bases and 10 bases, with 13 bases remaining between them. Germline CDR1 and CDR2: SGDLS and YYNGEE. The CDR3 reads CASSVALTDRAFF. The CDR3 bases are TGTGCCAGCAGCGTAGCGCTAACGGACAGAGCTTTCTTT.

This sequence joins TRBV5-1 and TRBJ2-2; D is possibly TRBD1 or TRBD2 (5 bases each). The V and J ends lost 0 bases and 6 bases respectively, with 12 bases between them. The CDR3 length is 15 residues. The germline V gene has CDR1 SGHRS and CDR2 YFSETQ. Here the CDR3 reads CASSLGGVLPGELFF. DNA of the CDR3: TGCGCCAGCAGCTTGGGAGGGGTCCTACCCGGGGAGCTGTTTTTT.

The sample holds a few counts of this clone. The rearrangement uses TRBV9 and TRBJ2-5; 10 bases agree with TRBD1. The CDR3 has 15 amino acids. Germline V gives CDR1 SGDLS, CDR2 YYNGEE. The V gene end was trimmed by 2 bases and the J gene end by 4 bases; junction bases not matched to a gene: 5. CDR3 sequence: CASSVQTGGGETQYF. In nucleotides, the CDR3 is TGTGCCAGCAGCGTGCAGACAGGGGGCGGAGAGACCCAGTACTTC.

This sequence joins TRBV2 and TRBJ1-2, with a tentative D call TRBD1 (6 bases). This CDR3 region has 15 residues. Germline V CDR1 and CDR2: SNHLY, FYNNEI. V was trimmed by 11 bases and J by 2 bases, leaving 21 bases between them. This CDR3 reads CALSPGNRENYGYTF. CDR3 nucleotide sequence: TGTGCCCTTTCGCCCGGGAACAGGGAAAACTATGGCTACACCTTC.

The chain couples TRBV9 to TRBJ1-1; D possibly corresponds to TRBD1 (6 bases). V was trimmed by 0 bases and J by 7 bases, leaving 22 bases between them. The CDR3 runs 17 residues. Germline CDR1 reads SGDLS; CDR2 reads YYNGEE. CDR3: CASSVGTDHWTDIEAFF. The DNA for the CDR3 is TGTGCCAGCAGCGTAGGGACGGACCACTGGACAGATATTGAAGCTTTCTTT.

This clone was counted once. This rearrangement joins TRBV5-1 to TRBJ1-1, with D hard to call. Germline-derived CDR1 and CDR2 are SGHRS and YFSETQ. The CDR3 covers 14 residues. V was clipped by 1 base and J by 5 bases, with 12 bases between them. CDR3 DNA sequence: TGCGCCAGCAGCTTGTCAGGTCTGGGGACTGAAGCTTTCTTT. Protein: CASSLSGLGTEAFF. Filled out from reference TRBV5-1 and TRBJ1-1, the complete variable domain reads KAGVTQTPRYLIKTRGQQVTLSCSPISGHRSVSWYQQTPGQGLQFLFEYFSETQRNKGNFPGRFSGRQFSNSRSEMNVSTLELGDSALYLCASSLSGLGTEAFFGQGTRLTVV.

The chain carries TRBV28 and TRBJ1-2; D gene uncertain. The CDR3 runs 14 residues. V lost 7 bases to trimming and J lost 0 bases, with 12 bases between them. The germline CDR1 and CDR2 sequences are MDHEN and SYDVKM. This chain's CDR3 is CASTSIGTNYGYTF. DNA of the CDR3: TGTGCCAGCACCTCCATCGGAACTAACTATGGCTACACCTTC.